The 20 T cell receptor beta chains below come from one sample, sequenced in a study of low-dose radiotherapy and immunotherapy resistance in tumors. The time point denotes: after trial treatment. As for treatment: LDRT plus nivolumab, ipilimumab, low-dose cyclophosphamide and aspirin (RACIN trial). Gene-specific TRAV and TRBV primers were used for first-strand cDNA, covering alpha and beta chains. TCR amplification used roughly 21 PCR cycles, a constant-region primer and a V-primer adapter. TCRdb analysed the reads with MiXCR anew, one entry per CDR3 protein. The sample has tens of thousands of distinct CDR3 sequences, around a sixth seen once; the top ten hold 1.3% to 1.5%. The sequenced sample was PBMCs, obtained after low-dose radiotherapy plus immunotherapy. Source of these receptors: a male donor with prostate cancer.

This clonotype was found many times. The rearrangement joins TRBV29-1 to TRBJ1-2, with TRBD1 matching over 9 bases. V lost 7 bases and J lost 3; bases outside the gene matches: 3. The CDR3 covers 12 residues. The germline CDR1 and CDR2 sequences are SQVTM and ANQGSEA. CDR3 protein: CSAWTGDYGYTF. In nucleotides, the CDR3 is TGCAGCGCCTGGACAGGGGACTATGGCTACACCTTC.

This clonotype has at least ten counts. The rearrangement joins TRBV30 to TRBJ2-1, with 7 bases that match TRBD2. The CDR3 sequence is 14 residues long. Germline trimming cut 3 bases from V and 6 bases from J; bases unmatched to any gene: 8. The germline CDR1 and CDR2 sequences are GTSNPN and SVGIG (reference sequence). CDR3 in amino acids: CAWRTSLLINEQFF. CDR3 DNA sequence: TGTGCCTGGAGGACTAGCCTTTTAATCAATGAGCAGTTCTTC. Combining the CDR3 with reference TRBV30 and TRBJ2-1 gives the whole variable domain SQTIHQWPATLVQPVGSPLSLECTVEGTSNPNLYWYRQAAGRGLQLLFYSVGIGQISSEVPQNLSASRPQDRQFILSSKKLLLSDSGFYLCAWRTSLLINEQFFGPGTRLTVL.

Many counts were recorded for this clonotype. The genes are TRBV10-2 and TRBJ2-3, with D possibly being TRBD2 (6 bases). CDR1 WSHSY and CDR2 SAAADI come from the germline V gene. Trimming took off 11 bases at V and 3 bases at J, with 15 bases between the two ends. This CDR3 comprises 13 residues. The CDR3 bases are TGCGCCTCCCAAGGCGGGGTAACAGATACGCAGTATTTT. This translates into CASQGGVTDTQYF.

This chain uses TRBV5-1 with TRBJ2-3, with D unresolved. This CDR3 spans 17 amino acids. Trimming pared 0 bases from V and 11 bases from J, leaving 25 bases between. Germline assignment: CDR1 SGHRS and CDR2 YFSETQ. DNA for the CDR3: TGCGCCAGCAGCTTGGGGGGAACAAGTAGCTCCTACAATGAGCAGTATTTT. The encoded protein is CASSLGGTSSSYNEQYF.

This clonotype has ten or more counts. The chain joins TRBV24-1 to TRBJ2-2; TRBD1 agrees at 9 bases. Germline trimming cut 4 bases from V and 6 bases from J; bases unmatched to any gene: 8. The CDR3 consists of 16 residues. Germline V gives CDR1 KGHDR, CDR2 SFDVKD. CDR3 in DNA: TGTGCCACCAGTGACAAGGACAGGGGCCGTGCCGGGGAGCTGTTTTTT. This translates into CATSDKDRGRAGELFF.

This clonotype was seen ten or more times. The chain carries TRBV5-4 and TRBJ2-2; 8 bases match TRBD1. V dropped 4 bases and J dropped 6; count of bases not matched to a gene: 8. Germline loops: CDR1 SGHNT, CDR2 YYREEE (reference sequence). This CDR3 spans 15 amino acids. The CDR3 loop is CASSGAQGGAGELFF. The CDR3 coding sequence is TGTGCCAGCAGCGGGGCACAGGGGGGCGCCGGGGAGCTGTTTTTT.

This sequence joins TRBV27 and TRBJ2-3; 10 nucleotides line up with TRBD1. The CDR3 is 15 residues long. CDR1 MNHEY and CDR2 SMNVEV come from the germline V gene (reference sequence). Losses at the gene ends were 3 bases for V and 4 bases for J; bases not matched to a gene: 4. The CDR3 loop reads CASSFRDRGPDTQYF. The CDR3 DNA is TGTGCCAGCAGTTTTCGGGACAGGGGCCCAGATACGCAGTATTTT.

About this clonotype: With a far larger clone one base away, a read error is the likely cause. The chain combines TRBV7-9 with TRBJ1-1, with 8 bases that match TRBD1. Losses at the gene ends were 3 bases for V and 2 bases for J; bases not matched to a gene: 17. The CDR3 is 19 residues long. Germline loops: CDR1 SEHNR, CDR2 FQNEAQ (reference sequence). The CDR3 DNA reads TGTGCCAGCAGCTTCAACGGGACAGGTCGAATGGTAGGAAACACTGAAGCTTTCTTT. Protein sequence: CASSFNGTGRMVGNTEAFF. The whole variable domain, remainder taken from reference TRBV7-9 and TRBJ1-1, is DTGVSQNPRHKITKRGQNVTFRCDPISEHNRLYWYRQTLGQGPEFLTYFQNEAQLEKSRLLSDRFSAERPKGSFSTLEIQRTEQGDSAMYLCASSFNGTGRMVGNTEAFFGQGTRLTVV.

The chain recombines TRBV5-1 with TRBJ2-1; 7 bases fit TRBD2. The V and J ends lost 3 bases and 4 bases, in that order; junction bases with no gene match: 7. Germline CDR1 is SGHRS and CDR2 is YFSETQ. The CDR3 covers 15 residues. The CDR3 nucleotides read TGCGCCAGCAGCTCGGGAGGTGGGACTTACAATGAGCAGTTCTTC. Translated, it gives CASSSGGGTYNEQFF.

This sequence joins TRBV3-1 and TRBJ2-1; TRBD1 or TRBD2 may be the D gene (5 bases each). The CDR3 is 12 amino acids. Deletions cut 4 bases from V and 10 bases from J, with 11 bases between. Looked up from germline, CDR1 is LGHDT and CDR2 is YNNKEL (reference sequence). CDR3 region: CASSLGTAEQFF. In nucleotides, the CDR3 is TGTGCCAGCAGCCTGGGGACCGCCGAGCAGTTCTTC.

This clonotype was seen many times. The V call is TRBV2, the J call TRBJ2-2; 12 bases line up with TRBD2. Germline values: CDR1 SNHLY, CDR2 FYNNEI. This CDR3 has 17 residues. V shed 6 bases, J shed 5 bases, and the junction held 10 bases outside the gene matches. This CDR3 reads CASSQTSGRVRTGELFF. The DNA for the CDR3 is TGTGCCAGCAGCCAGACTAGCGGGAGAGTGCGGACCGGGGAGCTGTTTTTT. Full variable domain (missing parts from reference TRBV2 and TRBJ2-2): EPEVTQTPSHQVTQMGQEVILRCVPISNHLYFYWYRQILGQKVEFLVSFYNNEISEKSEIFDDQFSVERPDGSNFTLKIRSTKLEDSAMYFCASSQTSGRVRTGELFFGEGSRLTVL.

V gene TRBV20-1 combines with J gene TRBJ2-5; 12 bases are a match to TRBD2. The DNA end favors TRBJ2-7, so the J call may be wrong. This CDR3 contains 14 residues. The germline V gene encodes CDR1 DFQATT and CDR2 SNEGSKA (reference sequence). CDR3 residues: CSAAALAGGYEQYF. Here the CDR3 DNA reads TGCAGTGCTGCCGCACTAGCGGGGGGCTACGAGCAGTACTTC.

This clonotype was seen ten or more times. This sequence joins TRBV7-2 and TRBJ2-2; D is unclear. From germline, CDR1 is SGHTA and CDR2 FQGNSA. Between the trimmed V and J ends, which lost 2 bases and 4 bases, there was a span of 11 bases. This CDR3 has 15 amino acids. The CDR3 bases are TGTGCCAGCAGCTTAAGTTCCCTAATCACCGGGGAGCTGTTTTTT. Translated: CASSLSSLITGELFF.

This clonotype showed up many times. V usage is TRBV4-1 and J usage is TRBJ2-3; 7 bases are a match to TRBD2. The J segment lost 4 bases and the V segment lost 6 bases, leaving 13 bases of the junction unmatched. Germline loops: CDR1 MGHRA, CDR2 YSYEKL. The CDR3 loop spans 16 amino acids. CDR3 sequence: CASRISSGGGSDTQYF. For the CDR3, the DNA is TGCGCCAGCAGAATATCTAGCGGAGGTGGGTCAGATACGCAGTATTTT.

Turning to this clonotype: A far larger clone is only one base removed, so a read error is likely. V gene TRBV7-2 combines with J gene TRBJ2-1; D possibly matches TRBD1 or TRBD2 (5 bases each). The ends were cut back, 5 bases at V and 10 bases at J, with 21 bases in the middle. The CDR3 is 15 residues long. CDR1 is SGHTA and CDR2 is FQGNSA in the germline V gene. CDR3 amino acids: CASSVDPGRYYEQFF. CDR3 sequence (DNA): TGTGCCAGCAGCGTAGATCCGGGACGGTACTACGAGCAGTTCTTC.

This clonotype was recorded many times. The chain is built from TRBV28 and TRBJ2-2, with 13 positions matching TRBD2. The CDR3 is 16 residues long. The J segment lost 6 bases and the V segment lost 6 bases, leaving 7 bases of the junction unmatched. CDR1 is MDHEN and CDR2 is SYDVKM in the germline V gene. CDR3 sequence (DNA): TGTGCCAGCAGAATAGGACTAGCGGGAGTGTCCGGGGAGCTGTTTTTT. Its translation is CASRIGLAGVSGELFF.

The sample holds many counts of this clonotype. The chain couples TRBV7-2 to TRBJ2-3, with TRBD2 matching 8 bases. With 1 base clipped from V and 1 base from J, the junction kept 4 bases outside the gene matches. The length of the CDR3 is 16 residues. Germline V CDR1 and CDR2: SGHTA, FQGNSA. The CDR3 here is CASSLGGLAGTDTQYF. DNA of the CDR3: TGTGCCAGCAGCTTAGGAGGACTAGCAGGCACAGATACGCAGTATTTT.

The CDR3 region is CSAGRGGRETQYF. The DNA of the CDR3 is TGCAGTGCTGGACGGGGGGGCCGAGAGACCCAGTACTTC. This chain uses TRBV20-1 with TRBJ2-5; 8 nucleotides line up with TRBD2. V lost 5 bases and J lost 4; bases outside the gene matches: 6. This CDR3 is built from 13 residues. CDR1 DFQATT and CDR2 SNEGSKA come from the germline V gene (reference sequence).

This clonotype was detected many times. The CDR3 nucleotides read TGTGCCAGTAGTCCCAATGGACTAGCTTCCTACGAGCAGTACTTC. Translated: CASSPNGLASYEQYF. The chain combines TRBV19 with TRBJ2-7; 8 bases are shared with TRBD2. V dropped 5 bases and J dropped 1; count of bases not matched to a gene: 7. There are 15 residues in the CDR3. CDR1 and CDR2 (germline): LNHDA, SQIVND (reference sequence). Full variable domain (rest looked up from reference TRBV19 and TRBJ2-7): DGGITQSPKYLFRKEGQNVTLSCEQNLNHDAMYWYRQDPGQGLRLIYYSQIVNDFQKGDIAEGYSVSREKKESFPLTVTSAQKNPTAFYLCASSPNGLASYEQYFGPGTRLTVT.

In its sample, this clonotype was seen once. A far larger clone is one nucleotide away, so this likely arose from a read error. The chain has TRBV6-1 and TRBJ1-5; no clear D gene. V was clipped by 10 bases and J by 0 bases, with 16 bases between them. The germline gives CDR1 MNHNS, CDR2 SASEGT. The CDR3 is 15 amino acids. This CDR3 reads CAICESGISNQPQHF. The CDR3 DNA reads as TGTGCCATCTGTGAGTCCGGGATTAGCAATCAGCCCCAGCATTTT.